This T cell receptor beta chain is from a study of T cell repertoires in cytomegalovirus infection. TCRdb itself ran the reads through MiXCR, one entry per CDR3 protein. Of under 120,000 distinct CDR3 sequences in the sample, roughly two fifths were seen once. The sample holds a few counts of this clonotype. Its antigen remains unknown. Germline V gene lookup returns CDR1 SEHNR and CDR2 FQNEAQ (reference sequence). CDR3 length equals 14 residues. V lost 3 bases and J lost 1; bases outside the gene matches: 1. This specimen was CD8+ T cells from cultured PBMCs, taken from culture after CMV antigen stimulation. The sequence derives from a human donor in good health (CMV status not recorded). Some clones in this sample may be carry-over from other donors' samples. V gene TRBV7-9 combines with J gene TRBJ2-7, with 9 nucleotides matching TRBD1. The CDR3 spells CASSFDRGSYEQYF. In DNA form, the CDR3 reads TGTGCCAGCAGCTTTGACAGGGGGTCCTACGAGCAGTACTTC. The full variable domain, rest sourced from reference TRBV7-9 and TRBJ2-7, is DTGVSQNPRHKITKRGQNVTFRCDPISEHNRLYWYRQTLGQGPEFLTYFQNEAQLEKSRLLSDRFSAERPKGSFSTLEIQRTEQGDSAMYLCASSFDRGSYEQYFGPGTRLTVT.